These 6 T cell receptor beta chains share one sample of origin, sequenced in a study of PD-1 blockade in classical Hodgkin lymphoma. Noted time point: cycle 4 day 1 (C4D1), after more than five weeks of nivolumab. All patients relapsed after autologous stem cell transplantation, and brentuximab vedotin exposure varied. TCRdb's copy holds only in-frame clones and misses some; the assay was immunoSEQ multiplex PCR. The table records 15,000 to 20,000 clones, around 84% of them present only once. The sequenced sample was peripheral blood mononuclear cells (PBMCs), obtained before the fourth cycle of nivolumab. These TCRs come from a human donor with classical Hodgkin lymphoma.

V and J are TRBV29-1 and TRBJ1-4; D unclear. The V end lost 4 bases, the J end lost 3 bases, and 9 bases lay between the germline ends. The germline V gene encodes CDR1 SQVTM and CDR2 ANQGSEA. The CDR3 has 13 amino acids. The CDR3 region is CSVVGSSNEKLFF. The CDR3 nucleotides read TGCAGCGTTGTAGGGTCATCTAATGAAAAACTGTTTTTT.

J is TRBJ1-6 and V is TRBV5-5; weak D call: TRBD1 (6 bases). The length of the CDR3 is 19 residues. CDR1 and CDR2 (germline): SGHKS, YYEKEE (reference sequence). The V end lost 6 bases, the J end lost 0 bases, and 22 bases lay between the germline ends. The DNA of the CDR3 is TGTGCCAGCACCGCGGCTATTTGGCAGGGGAGCTCCTATAATTCACCCCTCCACTTT. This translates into CASTAAIWQGSSYNSPLHF. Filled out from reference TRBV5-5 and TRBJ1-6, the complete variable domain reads DAGVTQSPTHLIKTRGQQVTLRCSPISGHKSVSWYQQVLGQGPQFIFQYYEKEERGRGNFPDRFSARQFPNYSSELNVNALLLGDSALYLCASTAAIWQGSSYNSPLHFGNGTRLTVT.

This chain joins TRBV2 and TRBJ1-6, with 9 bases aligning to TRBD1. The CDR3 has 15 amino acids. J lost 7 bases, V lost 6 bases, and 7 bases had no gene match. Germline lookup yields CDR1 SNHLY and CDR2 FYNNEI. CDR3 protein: CASRSQGAPNSPLHF. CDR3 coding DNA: TGTGCCAGCAGGTCACAGGGGGCCCCCAATTCACCCCTCCACTTT.

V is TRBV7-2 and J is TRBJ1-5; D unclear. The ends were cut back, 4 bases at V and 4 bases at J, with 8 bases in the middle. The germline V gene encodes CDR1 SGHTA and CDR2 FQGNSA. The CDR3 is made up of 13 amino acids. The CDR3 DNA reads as TGTGCCAGCAGCTCCGGACCAAATCAGCCCCAGCATTTT. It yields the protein CASSSGPNQPQHF.

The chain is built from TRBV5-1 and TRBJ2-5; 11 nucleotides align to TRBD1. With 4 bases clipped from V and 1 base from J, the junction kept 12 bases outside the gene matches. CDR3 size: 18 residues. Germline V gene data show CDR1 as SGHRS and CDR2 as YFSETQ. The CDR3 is CASSRTPGQGVFQETQYF. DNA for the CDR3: TGCGCCAGCAGCCGCACTCCGGGACAGGGGGTTTTCCAAGAGACCCAGTACTTC.

The CDR3 loop is CASSFGYTEAFF. The CDR3 DNA follows: TGCGCCAGCAGCTTCGGGTACACTGAAGCTTTCTTT. The rearrangement links TRBV5-1 to TRBJ1-1; D is unresolved. The CDR3 spans 12 residues. The V gene lost 2 bases and the J gene lost 3 bases, with 5 bases spanning the gap. CDR1 SGHRS and CDR2 YFSETQ come from the germline V gene.